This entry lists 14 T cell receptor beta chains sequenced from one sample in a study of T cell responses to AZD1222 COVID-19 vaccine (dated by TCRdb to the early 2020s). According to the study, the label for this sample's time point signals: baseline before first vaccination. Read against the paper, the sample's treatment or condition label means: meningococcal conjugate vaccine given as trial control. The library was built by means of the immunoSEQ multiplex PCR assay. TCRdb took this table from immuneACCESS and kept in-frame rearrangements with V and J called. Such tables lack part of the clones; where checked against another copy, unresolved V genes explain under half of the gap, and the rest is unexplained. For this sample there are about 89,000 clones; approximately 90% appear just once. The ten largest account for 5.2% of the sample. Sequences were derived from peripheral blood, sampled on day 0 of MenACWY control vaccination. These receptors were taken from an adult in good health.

This chain's CDR3 is CASSRPGDSGGTIQETQYF. The CDR3 DNA reads TGTGCCAGCTCACGACCAGGGGATAGCGGGGGGACGATACAAGAGACCCAGTACTTC. The chain has TRBV18 and TRBJ2-5; 10 bases align to TRBD2. Losses at the gene ends were 4 bases for V and 2 bases for J; bases not matched to a gene: 16. The length of the CDR3 is 19 residues. Germline-derived CDR1 and CDR2 are KGHSH and LQKENI.

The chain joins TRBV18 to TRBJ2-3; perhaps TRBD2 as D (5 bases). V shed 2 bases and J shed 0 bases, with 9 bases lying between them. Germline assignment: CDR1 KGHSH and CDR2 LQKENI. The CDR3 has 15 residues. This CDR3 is CASSPMDSSTDTQYF. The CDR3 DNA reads TGTGCCAGCTCACCAATGGACTCGAGCACAGATACGCAGTATTTT.

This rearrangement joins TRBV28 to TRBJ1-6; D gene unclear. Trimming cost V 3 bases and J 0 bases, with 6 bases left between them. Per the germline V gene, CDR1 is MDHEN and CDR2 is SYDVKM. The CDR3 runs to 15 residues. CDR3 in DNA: TGTGCCAGCAGTTTTTGGAGCTCCTATAATTCACCCCTCCACTTT. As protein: CASSFWSSYNSPLHF.

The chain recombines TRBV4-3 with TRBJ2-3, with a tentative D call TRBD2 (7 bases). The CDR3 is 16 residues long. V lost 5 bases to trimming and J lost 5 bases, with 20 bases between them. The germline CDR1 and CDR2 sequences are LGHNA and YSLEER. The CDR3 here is CASSSHGAGAGDTQYF. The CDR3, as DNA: TGCGCCAGCAGCTCCCATGGCGCGGGGGCCGGAGATACGCAGTATTTT.

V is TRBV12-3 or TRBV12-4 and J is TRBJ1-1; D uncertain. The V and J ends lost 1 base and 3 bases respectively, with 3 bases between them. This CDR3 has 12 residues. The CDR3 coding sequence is TGTGCCAGCAGTTTAGGGCACACTGAAGCTTTCTTT. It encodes CASSLGHTEAFF.

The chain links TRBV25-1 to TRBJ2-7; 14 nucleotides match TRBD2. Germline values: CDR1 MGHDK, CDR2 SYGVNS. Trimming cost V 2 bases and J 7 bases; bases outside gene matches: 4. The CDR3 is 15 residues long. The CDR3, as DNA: TGTGCCAGCAGTGAAGGACTAGCGGGAGGCAGAGAGCAGTACTTC. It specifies CASSEGLAGGREQYF.

This CDR3 reads CSARDNSPLHF. As DNA, the CDR3 is TGCAGTGCTAGAGACAATTCACCCCTCCACTTT. The chain links TRBV20-1 to TRBJ1-6; no clear D gene. Germline CDR1 reads DFQATT; CDR2 reads SNEGSKA (reference sequence). V was cut by 0 bases and J by 7 bases, with 1 base left in between. The length of the CDR3 is 11 residues.

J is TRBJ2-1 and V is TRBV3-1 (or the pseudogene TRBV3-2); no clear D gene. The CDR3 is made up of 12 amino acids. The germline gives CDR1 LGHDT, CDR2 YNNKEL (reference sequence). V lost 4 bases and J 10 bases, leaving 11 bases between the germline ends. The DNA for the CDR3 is TGTGCCAGCAGCCCTACTCGATACGAGCAGTTCTTC. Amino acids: CASSPTRYEQFF.

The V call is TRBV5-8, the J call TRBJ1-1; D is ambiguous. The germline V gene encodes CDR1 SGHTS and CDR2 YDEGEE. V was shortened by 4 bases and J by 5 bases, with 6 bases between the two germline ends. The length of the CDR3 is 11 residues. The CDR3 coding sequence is TGTGCCAGCAGCCTGGTGACTGAAGCTTTCTTT. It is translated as CASSLVTEAFF. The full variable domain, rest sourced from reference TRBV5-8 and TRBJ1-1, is EAGVTQSPTHLIKTRGQQATLRCSPISGHTSVYWYQQALGLGLQFLLWYDEGEERNRGNFPPRFSGRQFPNYSSELNVNALELEDSALYLCASSLVTEAFFGQGTRLTVV.

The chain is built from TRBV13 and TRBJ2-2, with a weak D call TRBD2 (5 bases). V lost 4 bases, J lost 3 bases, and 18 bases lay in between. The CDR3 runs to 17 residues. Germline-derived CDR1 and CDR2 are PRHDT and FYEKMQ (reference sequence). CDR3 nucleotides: TGTGCCAGCAGCTCCCTGGAGCGGAGTCGGGACACCGGGGAGCTGTTTTTT. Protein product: CASSSLERSRDTGELFF.

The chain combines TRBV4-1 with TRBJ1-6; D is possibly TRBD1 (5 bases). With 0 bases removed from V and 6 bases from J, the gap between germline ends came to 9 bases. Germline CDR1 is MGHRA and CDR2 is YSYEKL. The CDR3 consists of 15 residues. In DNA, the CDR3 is TGCGCCAGCAGCCAAGAAACGGGGCTTAATTCACCCCTCCACTTT. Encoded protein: CASSQETGLNSPLHF.

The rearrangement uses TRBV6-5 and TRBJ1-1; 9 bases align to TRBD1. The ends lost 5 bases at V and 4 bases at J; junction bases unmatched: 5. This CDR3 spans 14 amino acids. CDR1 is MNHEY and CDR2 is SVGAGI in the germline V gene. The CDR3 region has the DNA TGTGCCAGCAGTAGGGACAGGGAAGCCACTGAAGCTTTCTTT. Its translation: CASSRDREATEAFF.

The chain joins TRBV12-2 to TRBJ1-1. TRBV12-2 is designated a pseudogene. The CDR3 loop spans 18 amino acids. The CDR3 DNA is TGTGCAAGTCGCTTAGGGTGCGGGCGGATTAAAATGAACACTGAAGCTTTCTTT. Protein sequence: CASRLGCGRIKMNTEAFF.

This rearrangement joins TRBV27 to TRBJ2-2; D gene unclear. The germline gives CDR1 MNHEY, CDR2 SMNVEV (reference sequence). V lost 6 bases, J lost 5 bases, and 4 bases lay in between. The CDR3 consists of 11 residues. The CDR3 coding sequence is TGTGCCAGCAGAAGAACCGGGGAGCTGTTTTTT. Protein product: CASRRTGELFF.